The next 26 T cell receptor beta chains were all read from a single sample in a study of blood T cell repertoires in COVID-19. Profiled with immunoSEQ multiplex PCR; TCRdb holds only in-frame clones, not every one. The table includes approximately 140,000 clones, 84% detected once. Sequencing input: PBMCs or T cells enriched from blood (not recorded which). The receptor set was obtained from a woman between 50 and 59 years old with acute COVID-19.

The CDR3 loop reads CASSAGTASTDTQYF. Written as DNA, the CDR3 is TGTGCCAGCAGCGCCGGGACAGCTAGCACAGATACGCAGTATTTT. The chain is built from TRBV2 and TRBJ2-3; 7 bases fit TRBD1. The CDR3 contains 15 residues. The germline gives CDR1 SNHLY, CDR2 FYNNEI. Germline trimming cut 6 bases from V and 0 bases from J; bases unmatched to any gene: 6.

CDR3 loop: CASSQRLLAGDFAYNEQFF. The CDR3, as DNA: TGTGCCAGCAGCCAACGGTTGCTAGCGGGAGATTTCGCCTACAATGAGCAGTTCTTC. The chain carries TRBV3-1 (or the pseudogene TRBV3-2) and TRBJ2-1; 10 bases fit TRBD2. Germline V CDR1 and CDR2: LGHDT, YNNKEL (reference sequence). The ends lost 2 bases at V and 2 bases at J; junction bases unmatched: 12. The CDR3 consists of 19 residues.

The J gene is TRBJ2-3, the V gene TRBV7-2; 9 nucleotides agree with TRBD2. The CDR3 spans 15 residues. Germline values: CDR1 SGHTA, CDR2 FQGNSA. The J segment lost 5 bases and the V segment lost 5 bases, leaving 8 bases of the junction unmatched. CDR3 residues: CASSTPGLALDTQYF. Written as DNA, the CDR3 is TGTGCCAGCAGCACCCCGGGACTAGCTTTAGATACGCAGTATTTT.

The V and J genes are TRBV2 and TRBJ1-1; 7 bases are a match to TRBD1. The CDR3 runs 14 residues. Germline V CDR1 and CDR2: SNHLY, FYNNEI. Trimming cost V 8 bases and J 4 bases; bases outside gene matches: 10. CDR3 nucleotide sequence: TGTGCCAGCGGAACCCGACAGGGTAGCACTGAAGCTTTCTTT. Its translation is CASGTRQGSTEAFF.

On this clone: Compared with germline, one end of the junction differs, possibly owing to a read error. This chain connects TRBV7-2 to TRBJ2-5; no firm D call. Germline CDR1 is SGHTA and CDR2 is FQGNSA. CDR3 length: 15 amino acids. For the CDR3, the DNA is TGTGCCAGCAGCTTAGCTTCGACAAATCAAGGGACCCAGTACTTC. Translated, it gives CASSLASTNQGTQYF.

This clone has more than one count but fewer than ten. This sequence joins TRBV19 and TRBJ1-4, with D tentatively TRBD1 (5 bases). Trimming cost V 3 bases and J 8 bases, with 13 bases left between them. The germline CDR1 and CDR2 sequences are LNHDA and SQIVND (reference sequence). This CDR3 is 14 amino acids long. The CDR3 nucleotides read TGTGCCAGTAGTATGAGGCAGGGTAACGAAAAACTGTTTTTT. This gives the protein CASSMRQGNEKLFF.

The chain recombines TRBV11-3 with TRBJ2-7; possibly TRBD1 for D (6 bases). This CDR3 spans 15 amino acids. V lost 0 bases and J lost 5, with 14 bases in between. Germline assignment: CDR1 SGHNT and CDR2 YENEEA. CDR3 residues: CASSLEGARGHEQYF. The CDR3 DNA sequence: TGTGCCAGCAGCTTAGAGGGGGCCAGGGGCCACGAGCAGTACTTC.

This chain links TRBV11-2 with TRBJ2-3; 16 bases line up with TRBD2. Germline V gene sequence: CDR1 SGHAT, CDR2 FQNNGV. CDR3 length equals 18 residues. J was trimmed by 4 bases and V by 5 bases; bases with no gene match: 9. The CDR3 sequence: CASSPSGLAGGRADTQYF. CDR3 bases: TGTGCCAGCAGCCCCTCGGGACTAGCGGGAGGGCGGGCAGATACGCAGTATTTT.

The rearrangement uses TRBV18 and TRBJ1-2, with unresolved D. The CDR3 sequence is 14 residues long. Germline CDR1 is KGHSH and CDR2 is LQKENI. Trimming pared 2 bases from V and 7 bases from J, leaving 14 bases between. CDR3: CASSPSTEAPGYTF. CDR3 nucleotides: TGTGCCAGCTCACCAAGTACGGAGGCTCCTGGCTACACCTTC.

This chain uses TRBV7-3 with TRBJ2-5; the D gene is possibly TRBD1 (5 bases). Trimming left V 4 bases short and J 3 bases short, with 9 bases between. In germline, CDR1 is SGHTA, CDR2 FQGTGA. There are 13 residues in the CDR3. CDR3 in DNA: TGTGCCAGCAGCTCTGGGGCCGAAGAGACCCAGTACTTC. Residues: CASSSGAEETQYF.

The rearrangement links TRBV7-3 to TRBJ2-7; 9 bases fit TRBD2. From germline, CDR1 is SGHTA and CDR2 FQGTGA. This CDR3 has 14 residues. V was clipped by 5 bases and J by 3 bases; unmatched bases: 5. For the CDR3, the DNA is TGTGCCAGCAGCGTGACTAGCGGAAACTACGAGCAGTACTTC. Translating gives CASSVTSGNYEQYF. Variable domain in full (rest from reference TRBV7-3 and TRBJ2-7): GAGVSQTPSNKVTEKGKYVELRCDPISGHTALYWYRQSLGQGPEFLIYFQGTGAADDSGLPNDRFFAVRPEGSVSTLKIQRTERGDSAVYLCASSVTSGNYEQYFGPGTRLTVT.

The chain recombines TRBV21-1 with TRBJ2-7; whether TRBD1, the table's D call, matches the DNA was not checked. TRBV21-1 counts as a pseudogene. The CDR3 has 15 residues. DNA of the CDR3: TGTGCCAGCAGCAAAGGGACAGTGAGCTCCTACGAGCAGTACTTC. Residues: CASSKGTVSSYEQYF.

The J gene is TRBJ2-1, the V gene TRBV27, with 7 bases that match TRBD2. The V segment lost 6 bases and the J segment 2 bases; nucleotides outside the gene matches: 13. The CDR3 totals 17 residues. The germline V gene has CDR1 MNHEY and CDR2 SMNVEV (reference sequence). The CDR3 DNA follows: TGTGCCAGCAGACTAAAGCCGTTGGGACTAACCTACAATGAGCAGTTCTTC. Its translation: CASRLKPLGLTYNEQFF.

The chain combines TRBV10-3 with TRBJ2-7; TRBD2 might be the D (5 bases). The CDR3 spans 14 residues. V was cut by 6 bases and J by 6 bases, with 18 bases left in between. Germline V gives CDR1 ENHRY, CDR2 SYGVKD. CDR3 DNA: TGTGCCATCAGATCCGGACTCTTAGAGGGCGAGCAGTACTTC. Its protein product is CAIRSGLLEGEQYF.

V and J are TRBV19 and TRBJ1-2; TRBD1 is a possible D gene (6 bases). Trimming left V 3 bases short and J 0 bases short, with 14 bases between. Germline V gene sequence: CDR1 LNHDA, CDR2 SQIVND (reference sequence). The CDR3 runs 16 residues. The chain's CDR3 is CASSIPGQNSNYGYTF. The DNA of the CDR3 is TGTGCCAGTAGTATCCCCGGACAGAACTCTAACTATGGCTACACCTTC.

The V call is TRBV3-1 (or the pseudogene TRBV3-2), the J call TRBJ2-2; D is unresolved. CDR3 length: 18 residues. Between the trimmed V and J ends, which lost 1 base and 6 bases, there was a span of 21 bases. The V gene's germline CDR1 is LGHDT and CDR2 YNNKEL (reference sequence). The CDR3 DNA reads TGTGCCAGCAGCCAAGCCTCCCTCGAGACACTTGGCCCCGGGGAGCTGTTTTTT. Protein: CASSQASLETLGPGELFF.

The chain links TRBV19 to TRBJ1-2; D unresolved. The V and J ends lost 6 bases and 4 bases respectively, with 15 bases between them. The CDR3 length is 14 residues. Germline V gene data show CDR1 as LNHDA and CDR2 as SQIVND (reference sequence). For the CDR3, the DNA is TGTGCCAGTAGAAACACCGGGGATCTCTATGGCTACACCTTC. It is translated as CASRNTGDLYGYTF.

The chain uses TRBV19 and TRBJ2-2, with 7 bases lining up with TRBD2. Trimming cost V 7 bases and J 3 bases; bases outside gene matches: 8. The germline CDR1 and CDR2 sequences are LNHDA and SQIVND (reference sequence). The CDR3 has 15 residues. The CDR3 region is CASKEASGYTGELFF. The CDR3 nucleotides are TGTGCCAGTAAGGAGGCTAGCGGATACACCGGGGAGCTGTTTTTT.

The chain carries TRBV19 and TRBJ1-4, with D uncertain. Germline V CDR1 and CDR2: LNHDA, SQIVND (reference sequence). V lost 2 bases to trimming and J lost 8 bases, with 15 bases between them. CDR3 length: 15 amino acids. CDR3 sequence reads: CASSIYREVGEKLFF. CDR3 nucleotides: TGTGCCAGTAGTATATATCGGGAAGTTGGGGAAAAACTGTTTTTT.

CDR3 amino acids: CASSAIRQGYSYNEQFF. CDR3 DNA sequence: TGTGCCAGCAGTGCCATCCGACAGGGGTACTCCTACAATGAGCAGTTCTTC. This sequence joins TRBV6-1 and TRBJ2-1; 8 bases align to TRBD1. V was clipped by 4 bases and J by 0 bases; unmatched bases: 8. The CDR3 is 17 amino acids. Looked up from germline, CDR1 is MNHNS and CDR2 is SASEGT.

The J gene is TRBJ2-5, the V gene TRBV5-1; TRBD2 is a possible D gene (7 bases). V gave up 2 bases and J gave up 2 bases, with 19 bases separating them. The CDR3 is 17 amino acids. Germline V gene data show CDR1 as SGHRS and CDR2 as YFSETQ. The CDR3 spells CASSFDYRGAGQETQYF. The CDR3 region has the DNA TGCGCCAGCAGCTTCGATTACCGGGGGGCTGGTCAAGAGACCCAGTACTTC.

The V gene is TRBV9, the J gene TRBJ2-7, with 11 bases that match TRBD2. V dropped 0 bases and J dropped 5; count of bases not matched to a gene: 7. The CDR3 runs to 16 residues. Germline V gives CDR1 SGDLS, CDR2 YYNGEE. The CDR3 region is CASSVGALAGGDEQYF. DNA for the CDR3: TGTGCCAGCAGCGTAGGGGCCCTAGCGGGAGGAGACGAGCAGTACTTC.

The rearrangement links TRBV5-4 to TRBJ2-7; the match to TRBD2 covers 9 bases. Germline V gives CDR1 SGHNT, CDR2 YYREEE (reference sequence). Unmatched junction bases numbered 5, after V lost 2 bases and J lost 5 bases. CDR3 length: 14 residues. The CDR3 sequence is CASSLGGRVNEQYF. DNA for the CDR3: TGTGCCAGCAGCTTAGGCGGGAGGGTCAACGAGCAGTACTTC.

This chain joins TRBV15 and TRBJ2-3; D is ambiguous. V dropped 1 base and J dropped 5 bases, with 10 bases sitting between them. The V gene's germline CDR1 is LNHNV and CDR2 YYDKDF (reference sequence). The CDR3 loop spans 14 amino acids. Here the CDR3 reads CATSRVSPGDTQYF. The DNA of the CDR3 is TGTGCCACCAGCAGAGTATCCCCCGGAGATACGCAGTATTTT.

The genes are TRBV14 and TRBJ2-1, with D possibly matching TRBD1 (6 bases). The CDR3 covers 14 residues. Trimming removed 2 bases at V and 3 bases at J, with 8 bases between. The germline gives CDR1 SGHDN, CDR2 FVKESK. The CDR3 nucleotides are TGTGCCAGCAGCCAAAACAGGGACTACAATGAGCAGTTCTTC. This gives the protein CASSQNRDYNEQFF.

V and J are TRBV12-5 and TRBJ2-5; 9 bases agree with TRBD1. V was clipped by 4 bases and J by 2 bases; unmatched bases: 8. CDR3 length: 16 amino acids. Germline loops: CDR1 LGHNT, CDR2 FRNRAP. CDR3 sequence: CASGSSNRGLQETQYF. As DNA, the CDR3 is TGTGCTAGTGGTTCCTCAAACAGGGGGCTGCAAGAGACCCAGTACTTC.